What follows describes a single TCR beta chain. Trimming took 1 base from V and 2 from J; bases not matched to a gene: 4. Looked up from germline, CDR1 is GTSNPN and CDR2 is SVGIG (reference sequence). CDR3 size: 15 residues. This entry belongs to a study of hypomethylating agent response in myelodysplastic syndrome. Using immunoSEQ multiplex PCR, the repertoire was profiled, and TCRdb retains in-frame clones only, with some absent. Among about 10,000 clones listed, approximately 83% were seen once. The V and J genes are TRBV30 and TRBJ1-2; 10 nucleotides match TRBD1. The origin of this receptor is a human donor with myelodysplastic syndrome. This sample comprised bone marrow, obtained before or after starting hypomethylating agent treatment for myelodysplastic syndrome (not recorded which). CDR3 sequence reads: CAWSAGGQGNYGYTF. CDR3 bases: TGTGCCTGGAGTGCGGGGGGACAGGGGAACTATGGCTACACCTTC.